This passage covers 20 T cell receptor beta chains from one sample sequenced in a study of response to subunit inactivated influenza vaccine. Using its own MiXCR run on the RT-PCR reads, TCRdb lists one record per CDR3 protein. The sample carries 450,000 to 550,000 distinct CDR3 sequences, about 25% recorded once. The sequences come from CD4+ T cells sorted from PBMCs, collected 4 to 6 days after vaccination. These receptor sequences come from a man aged 45-65 years who received an inactivated influenza vaccine.

The chain is built from TRBV7-9 and TRBJ1-3; D remains unclear. The V end was cut by 4 bases, the J end by 0 bases, with 7 bases between. This CDR3 has 14 residues. Germline CDR1 reads SEHNR; CDR2 reads FQNEAQ (reference sequence). The CDR3 spells CASSSETSGNTIYF. The CDR3 nucleotides read TGTGCCAGCAGCTCAGAGACCTCTGGAAACACCATATATTTT.

The chain joins TRBV5-1 to TRBJ2-3; D is uncertain. The CDR3 contains 15 residues. Trimming removed 7 bases from V and 2 bases from J, with 17 bases in between. CDR1 and CDR2 (germline): SGHRS, YFSETQ. Here the CDR3 DNA reads TGCGCCAGCTCCGAAGCCGGGCCCTCCACAGATACGCAGTATTTT. Translating gives CASSEAGPSTDTQYF.

This chain joins TRBV4-2 and TRBJ2-7, with D hard to call. There are 15 residues in the CDR3. Trimming removed 0 bases at V and 1 base at J, with 10 bases between. Germline lookup yields CDR1 LGHNA and CDR2 YNFKEQ. The CDR3 protein is CASSQDFGRSYEQYF. In DNA form, the CDR3 reads TGTGCCAGCAGCCAAGATTTTGGCAGATCCTACGAGCAGTACTTC.

This clonotype was seen a few times. The chain employs TRBV6-5 and TRBJ2-3, with TRBD2 matching 9 bases. Unmatched junction bases numbered 4, after V lost 2 bases and J lost 1 base. The CDR3 is 16 amino acids. From germline, CDR1 is MNHEY and CDR2 SVGAGI. The CDR3 reads CASSYAGGGGTDTQYF. The CDR3 DNA is TGTGCCAGCAGTTACGCCGGCGGGGGGGGCACAGATACGCAGTATTTT.

This clonotype has ten or more counts. The chain joins TRBV7-8 to TRBJ2-5; either TRBD1 or TRBD2 may supply D (6 bases each). Germline V gene lookup returns CDR1 SGHVS and CDR2 FQNEAQ. The CDR3 extends over 15 amino acids. V was cut by 1 base and J by 7 bases, with 16 bases left in between. This chain's CDR3 is CASSLGGAEPATQYF. CDR3 nucleotides: TGTGCCAGCAGCTTAGGGGGGGCCGAACCAGCGACCCAGTACTTC. The complete variable domain, with remaining parts taken from reference TRBV7-8 and TRBJ2-5, reads GAGVSQSPRYKVAKRGQDVALRCDPISGHVSLFWYQQALGQGPEFLTYFQNEAQLDKSGLPSDRFFAERPEGSVSTLKIQRTQQEDSAVYLCASSLGGAEPATQYFGPGTRLLVL.

The J gene is TRBJ2-6, the V gene TRBV5-1; D remains unclear. The CDR3 is 14 residues long. The germline V and J ends were trimmed by 0 bases and 4 bases, with 5 bases remaining between them. Germline values: CDR1 SGHRS, CDR2 YFSETQ. Here the CDR3 DNA reads TGCGCCAGCAGCTTGGTTGCAGGGGCCAACGTCCTGACTTTC. Amino acid sequence: CASSLVAGANVLTF.

This clonotype was observed at least ten times. The chain has TRBV5-1 and TRBJ1-1, with TRBD1 matching 7 bases. This CDR3 spans 13 amino acids. Germline loops: CDR1 SGHRS, CDR2 YFSETQ. After removal of 4 bases from V and 6 bases from J, the junction contained 6 bases not matched to a gene. As DNA, the CDR3 is TGCGCCAGCAGCCCGGAGGGGGCTGCTGAAGCTTTCTTT. Translated, it gives CASSPEGAAEAFF.

The genes are TRBV4-2 and TRBJ2-7; TRBD2 matches at 7 bases. The CDR3 loop spans 15 amino acids. The V segment lost 0 bases and the J segment 5 bases; nucleotides outside the gene matches: 7. Germline V gene lookup returns CDR1 LGHNA and CDR2 YNFKEQ. DNA for the CDR3: TGTGCCAGCAGCCAAGAACTAGCGAGAGCTAACGAGCAGTACTTC. Residues: CASSQELARANEQYF.

The rearrangement links TRBV7-2 to TRBJ2-1; D gene unclear. Trimming cost V 2 bases and J 12 bases, with 8 bases left between them. The CDR3 loop spans 11 amino acids. Germline CDR1 reads SGHTA; CDR2 reads FQGNSA. The CDR3 is CASSLSVVQFF. CDR3 nucleotides: TGTGCCAGCAGCTTAAGTGTGGTGCAGTTCTTC. Based on the CDR3 plus reference TRBV7-2 and TRBJ2-1, the full variable domain is GAGVSQSPSNKVTEKGKDVELRCDPISGHTALYWYRQSLGQGLEFLIYFQGNSAPDKSGLPSDRFSAERTGGSVSTLTIQRTQQEDSAVYLCASSLSVVQFFGPGTRLTVL.

This clonotype was counted only a few times. The CDR3 bases are TGTGCCAGCAGCCAAGGGGGAGGAGTTGAGCAGTACTTC. It encodes CASSQGGGVEQYF. V is TRBV4-2 and J is TRBJ2-7, with a possible D match to TRBD2 (6 bases). This CDR3 comprises 13 residues. CDR1 is LGHNA and CDR2 is YNFKEQ in the germline V gene. Trimming left V 1 base short and J 7 bases short, with 11 bases between.

V usage is TRBV20-1 and J usage is TRBJ2-3; tentative D call: TRBD2 (5 bases). CDR1 and CDR2 (germline): DFQATT, SNEGSKA (reference sequence). This CDR3 has 14 residues. The V and J ends lost 3 bases and 1 base respectively, with 11 bases between them. CDR3 DNA: TGCAGTGCTAGTAAGGACTCGGGCACAGATACGCAGTATTTT. Amino acids: CSASKDSGTDTQYF.

Worth noting for this clonotype: One junction end disagrees with the germline gene, perhaps due to a read error. This chain links TRBV12-3 or TRBV12-4 with TRBJ2-1; D unclear. The CDR3 is 12 amino acids. CDR3 in amino acids: CASSLGPFDTLF. In DNA form, the CDR3 reads TGTGCCAGCAGTTTAGGGCCCTTTGACACCCTCTTC.

This clonotype came up many times. One end of the junction does not line up with germline, which may come from a read error. The V gene is TRBV7-8, the J gene TRBJ1-5, with D tentatively TRBD1 (5 bases). The CDR3 extends over 13 amino acids. Germline-derived CDR1 and CDR2 are SGHVS and FQNEAQ. CDR3 amino acids: CASSLGRDQPQHF. In nucleotides, the CDR3 is TGCGCCAGCAGCCTCGGCAGGGACCAGCCCCAGCATTTT.

V and J are TRBV27 and TRBJ2-3; 11 bases line up with TRBD2. The CDR3 has 15 residues. CDR1 is MNHEY and CDR2 is SMNVEV in the germline V gene (reference sequence). V dropped 6 bases and J dropped 4; count of bases not matched to a gene: 6. Here the CDR3 reads CASSRLAGRPDTQYF. CDR3 nucleotides: TGTGCCAGCAGCCGACTAGCGGGAAGACCAGATACGCAGTATTTT.

Details on this clonotype: At one end the junction does not follow the germline gene, possibly because of a read error. CDR3: CANSLAQANTEAFF. The CDR3 nucleotides are TGTGCCAACAGCTTAGCGCAGGCTAACACTGAAGCTTTCTTT. The chain couples TRBV7-2 to TRBJ1-1; D not resolved. The germline V gene encodes CDR1 SGHTA and CDR2 FQGNSA. This CDR3 is 14 amino acids long.

This clonotype was observed a handful of times. The chain recombines TRBV5-1 with TRBJ2-4; D may be TRBD1 (6 bases). The CDR3 is 14 residues long. Trimming removed 1 base at V and 3 bases at J, with 8 bases between. Germline V gene lookup returns CDR1 SGHRS and CDR2 YFSETQ. CDR3 protein: CASSLRTDKNIQYF. The CDR3 DNA reads TGCGCCAGCAGCTTGCGGACAGACAAAAACATTCAGTACTTC.

The chain has TRBV12-3 or TRBV12-4 and TRBJ1-2; no firm D call. Trimming left V 0 bases short and J 4 bases short, with 6 bases between. The CDR3 covers 13 residues. This chain's CDR3 is CASSLASPYGYTF. The DNA for the CDR3 is TGTGCCAGCAGTTTAGCCTCCCCCTATGGCTACACCTTC.

The sample holds a few counts of this clonotype. J is TRBJ2-4 and V is TRBV14; D gene uncertain. The V gene lost 5 bases and the J gene lost 6 bases, with 11 bases spanning the gap. This CDR3 is 13 amino acids long. From germline, CDR1 is SGHDN and CDR2 FVKESK. The CDR3 sequence is CASSFGVGNIQYF. CDR3 nucleotide sequence: TGTGCCAGCAGCTTTGGGGTCGGAAACATTCAGTACTTC.

This sequence joins TRBV10-3 and TRBJ2-5; TRBD2 agrees at 9 bases. Germline CDR1 reads ENHRY; CDR2 reads SYGVKD. The CDR3 length is 15 residues. The V gene end was trimmed by 2 bases and the J gene end by 4 bases; junction bases not matched to a gene: 5. CDR3 nucleotide sequence: TGTGCCATCAGTGAGGTTAGCGGGAGTTCAGAGACCCAGTACTTC. Translation: CAISEVSGSSETQYF.

The table lists this clonotype with a few counts. This chain connects TRBV15 to TRBJ2-5; possible D gene TRBD2, 7 bases. The ends were cut back, 1 base at V and 3 bases at J, with 18 bases in the middle. Germline CDR1 is LNHNV and CDR2 is YYDKDF (reference sequence). CDR3 length equals 17 residues. The CDR3 DNA is TGTGCCACCAGCAGAGCTCAGGGAGGGGGAGGGAAAGAGACCCAGTACTTC. It codes for CATSRAQGGGGKETQYF. Filled out from reference TRBV15 and TRBJ2-5, the complete variable domain reads DAMVIQNPRYQVTQFGKPVTLSCSQTLNHNVMYWYQQKSSQAPKLLFHYYDKDFNNEADTPDNFQSRRPNTSFCFLDIRSPGLGDTAMYLCATSRAQGGGGKETQYFGPGTRLLVL.